Listed here are 13 T cell receptor beta chains from one sample, sequenced in a study of post-analysis software for immune sequencing data (dated by TCRdb to about 2015). What the study reported, not specific to this receptor: Significantly higher frequencies in patients than in controls were found for roughly 5 TRBV segments, including TRBV5-6, TRBV5-1 and TRBV20-1.

The method behind the library was PCR. For sequencing, an Illumina HiSeq 2500 was employed. Unique molecular identifiers were incorporated into TCR beta cDNA libraries to reduce PCR and sequencing biases. The public reads were quality trimmed at Q25 with fastp and then assembled into clones with MiXCR by TCRdb, keeping productive beta chains. Rows with one shared CDR3 protein collapse into an entry with the most common genes and DNA. The sample table records about half a million distinct CDR3 sequences; roughly 45% of these occur just once. 9% to 13% of the sample rests with the top ten. Antigens for these TCRs are unknown. What was sequenced was blood. The receptors stem from a girl aged 5-17 years with multiple sclerosis.

In this sample, this clonotype turned up a few times. The CDR3 DNA reads as TGTGCCAGCACCCTGTACCCTGCAGGGGCGGGCAATGAGCAGTTCTTC. It encodes CASTLYPAGAGNEQFF. The chain links TRBV14 to TRBJ2-1, with D possibly matching TRBD1 (6 bases). V was trimmed by 7 bases and J by 6 bases, leaving 22 bases between them. The germline V gene encodes CDR1 SGHDN and CDR2 FVKESK. This CDR3 contains 16 residues.

The V call is TRBV30, the J call TRBJ2-1; no clear D. The germline V and J ends were trimmed by 3 bases and 4 bases, with 10 bases remaining between them. The CDR3 runs to 13 residues. CDR1 and CDR2 (germline): GTSNPN, SVGIG (reference sequence). CDR3 sequence: CAWSALTYNEQFF. The DNA of the CDR3 is TGTGCCTGGAGCGCACTTACTTACAATGAGCAGTTCTTC. Filled out from reference TRBV30 and TRBJ2-1, the complete variable domain reads SQTIHQWPATLVQPVGSPLSLECTVEGTSNPNLYWYRQAAGRGLQLLFYSVGIGQISSEVPQNLSASRPQDRQFILSSKKLLLSDSGFYLCAWSALTYNEQFFGPGTRLTVL.

In its sample, this clonotype was seen a few times. This rearrangement joins TRBV5-1 to TRBJ2-1; D unclear. The CDR3 contains 14 residues. CDR1 and CDR2 from the germline V gene are SGHRS and YFSETQ. Trimming cost V 4 bases and J 0 bases, with 8 bases left between them. The CDR3 protein is CASSDLSSYNEQFF. CDR3 sequence (DNA): TGCGCCAGCAGCGACTTAAGCTCCTACAATGAGCAGTTCTTC.

This chain joins TRBV7-2 and TRBJ2-1, with unresolved D. CDR3 length equals 13 residues. Germline V lookup: CDR1 SGHTA, CDR2 FQGNSA. The V end was cut by 0 bases, the J end by 10 bases, with 10 bases between. The CDR3 reads CASSLALLKEQFF. The CDR3 nucleotides read TGTGCCAGCAGCTTAGCGCTACTCAAGGAGCAGTTCTTC. Supplemented by reference TRBV7-2 and TRBJ2-1, the full variable domain reads GAGVSQSPSNKVTEKGKDVELRCDPISGHTALYWYRQSLGQGLEFLIYFQGNSAPDKSGLPSDRFSAERTGGSVSTLTIQRTQQEDSAVYLCASSLALLKEQFFGPGTRLTVL.

The chain combines TRBV29-1 with TRBJ2-3; TRBD2 matches at 7 bases. Germline values: CDR1 SQVTM, CDR2 ANQGSEA. The CDR3 sequence is 13 residues long. Losses at the gene ends were 4 bases for V and 7 bases for J; bases not matched to a gene: 8. The CDR3 nucleotides are TGCAGCGTTGCGGCGGGAGTAGGAAATACGCAGTATTTT. Translated: CSVAAGVGNTQYF.

This chain joins TRBV29-1 and TRBJ1-2; D unclear. V was cut by 6 bases and J by 0 bases, with 11 bases left in between. The CDR3 runs 13 residues. CDR1 is SQVTM, CDR2 ANQGSEA, per germline. The chain's CDR3 is CSVRRLTNYGYTF. The CDR3 DNA reads TGCAGCGTGCGACGTCTCACTAACTATGGCTACACCTTC.

The rearrangement uses TRBV28 and TRBJ1-4; D gene ambiguous. This CDR3 has 14 residues. Germline assignment: CDR1 MDHEN and CDR2 SYDVKM. The ends were cut back, 3 bases at V and 5 bases at J, with 10 bases in the middle. The CDR3 sequence: CASSFMRRNEKLFF. For the CDR3, the DNA is TGTGCCAGCAGTTTTATGCGGAGGAATGAAAAACTGTTTTTT.

The rearrangement uses TRBV7-8 and TRBJ2-7; 8 positions match TRBD1. The tail of the sequence fits TRBJ2-5 better, so the J call may be wrong. This CDR3 has 15 amino acids. CDR1 SGHVS and CDR2 FQNEAQ come from the germline V gene. CDR3 nucleotide sequence: TGTGCCAGCAGCTCAAAGGACAGGGCAGTGGAGACCCAGTACTTC. Its protein product is CASSSKDRAVETQYF.

The V call is TRBV20-1, the J call TRBJ2-7, with 7 nucleotides matching TRBD1. The CDR3 is 12 residues long. Germline V lookup: CDR1 DFQATT, CDR2 SNEGSKA (reference sequence). Losses at the gene ends were 6 bases for V and 8 bases for J; bases not matched to a gene: 10. CDR3 DNA: TGCAGTGCCACCGGGACAGCTGATAAGCAGTACTTC. This encodes CSATGTADKQYF.

The CDR3 bases are TGTGCCAGCAGTTACAGGCAGGGGAAAAGCTACGAGCAGTACTTC. Translation: CASSYRQGKSYEQYF. V usage is TRBV12-3 or TRBV12-4 and J usage is TRBJ2-7, with a tentative D call TRBD1 (6 bases). Trimming left V 4 bases short and J 3 bases short, with 16 bases between. The CDR3 is 15 amino acids.

V and J are TRBV18 and TRBJ2-7; D remains unclear. The CDR3 contains 13 residues. V lost 2 bases to trimming and J lost 2 bases, with 7 bases between them. Germline CDR1 and CDR2: KGHSH and LQKENI. For the CDR3, the DNA is TGTGCCAGCTCACCAATGGGTACCTACGAGCAGTACTTC. Its translation is CASSPMGTYEQYF.

V and J are TRBV6-6 and TRBJ2-1; no clear D gene. The DNA end lines up better with TRBJ2-7; the J call may be wrong. Germline V CDR1 and CDR2: MNHNY, SVGAGI (reference sequence). This CDR3 has 13 amino acids. CDR3 sequence: CASRELSYNEQYF. CDR3 DNA: TGTGCCAGCCGCGAGCTCTCCTACAATGAGCAGTACTTC.

The chain uses TRBV20-1 and TRBJ2-5; 11 nucleotides line up with TRBD2. The CDR3 has 17 amino acids. Trimming cost V 1 base and J 4 bases; bases outside gene matches: 11. CDR1 and CDR2 (germline): DFQATT, SNEGSKA (reference sequence). The CDR3 DNA reads as TGCAGTGCTAGAGTGGGATATACTAGCGGGAGACGAGAGACCCAGTACTTC. Translation: CSARVGYTSGRRETQYF.